This entry features one TCR beta chain sequence. Its antigen is unknown. The naive CD8 subset, CD45RO-negative cells positively selected for CCR7, excluded terminally differentiated effector memory CD45RA+ cells. Original data processing: There were no quality scores in the junction-only immunoSEQ sequences, so filtering differed. The method was immunoSEQ multiplex PCR; TCRdb's version includes in-frame clones alone and lacks a portion of them. V, J and clone size are those of that table, while D and trimming were read from the DNA. The table lists some 1,900,000 clones, roughly 94% of them singletons. The sample is drawn from a study of shared clonotypes between healthy human individuals. Looking at the study overall: Participating donors consisted of two women and a few men aged 18 to 49.

V shed 2 bases and J shed 3 bases, with 11 bases lying between them. The CDR3 extends over 14 amino acids. Germline loops: CDR1 WNHNN, CDR2 SYGVQD (reference sequence). Study-wide results and caveats: Compared with clonotypes that all four donors shared, non-shared clonotypes had lower generation probabilities.

V is TRBV10-1 and J is TRBJ2-7, with D possibly being TRBD1 (5 bases). Sequencing was carried out using naive CD8+ T cells sorted from blood. The clonotype comes from a man aged 18 to 35 in good health. DNA for the CDR3: TGCGCCAGCAGTGAGGGAACAGGCGTCTACGAGCAGTACTTC. It yields the protein CASSEGTGVYEQYF.